These 12 T cell receptor beta chains were all obtained from the same sample, sequenced in a study of T-cell memory formation after mild COVID-19. MiXCR, applied by TCRdb to the 5' RACE reads, yields one record per CDR3 protein. The sample has 25,000 to 35,000 distinct CDR3 sequences, roughly 7% seen once; the top ten hold 11% to 15%. The source material was PBMCs or a T cell subset sorted from them (not recorded which). The receptors originated from an adult woman who had mild COVID-19 (a few samples of this study predate the infection). Cell type and time point are not known.

This clonotype has at least ten counts. The chain employs TRBV6-6 and TRBJ1-1; D is possibly TRBD1 (5 bases). Trimming took 1 base from V and 0 from J, leaving 30 bases between them. Germline CDR1 is MNHNY and CDR2 is SVGAGI (reference sequence). This CDR3 comprises 22 residues. For the CDR3, the DNA is TGTGCCAGCAGTTACTACAGCCCGGCGAGCACCATAAACAGGCGAATGAACACTGAAGCTTTCTTT. It is translated as CASSYYSPASTINRRMNTEAFF.

This clonotype was seen at least ten times. The gene calls are TRBV3-1 and TRBJ2-7; a weak D match, TRBD1 (6 bases). Trimming stripped 3 bases from V and 3 bases from J, with 12 bases between. The CDR3 has 14 amino acids. Germline V lookup: CDR1 LGHDT, CDR2 YNNKEL (reference sequence). CDR3 sequence (DNA): TGTGCCAGCAGCCAGGGACATAGCTTCTACGAGCAGTACTTC. It encodes CASSQGHSFYEQYF.

This clonotype showed up just a few times. The genes are TRBV4-2 and TRBJ1-5; the match to TRBD1 covers 8 bases. Germline V gives CDR1 LGHNA, CDR2 YNFKEQ. The junction had 8 bases not matched to a gene; V was cut back by 0 bases and J by 7 bases. There are 16 residues in the CDR3. The DNA of the CDR3 is TGTGCCAGCAGCCAAGATGAATCGACAGGGGCACAGCCCCAGCATTTT. Its protein product is CASSQDESTGAQPQHF.

This clonotype came up many times. The gene calls are TRBV7-9 and TRBJ2-7, with TRBD2 matching 8 bases. The length of the CDR3 is 16 residues. Germline V gene sequence: CDR1 SEHNR, CDR2 FQNEAQ (reference sequence). Trimming took 1 base from V and 1 from J; bases not matched to a gene: 6. CDR3 nucleotides: TGTGCCAGCAGCTTAGTTTCTAGCGGGCCGTCCTACGAGCAGTACTTC. Its translation is CASSLVSSGPSYEQYF.

This clonotype was recorded many times. This chain connects TRBV20-1 to TRBJ2-1, with D tentatively TRBD2 (7 bases). Germline V CDR1 and CDR2: DFQATT, SNEGSKA (reference sequence). V lost 3 bases, J lost 9 bases, and 15 bases lay in between. This CDR3 spans 13 amino acids. CDR3 in amino acids: CSARGGPPSEQFF. In DNA, the CDR3 is TGCAGTGCTAGGGGGGGGCCCCCGAGTGAGCAGTTCTTC.

Many counts were recorded for this clonotype. The gene calls are TRBV4-2 and TRBJ2-7; D remains ambiguous. Germline V gives CDR1 LGHNA, CDR2 YNFKEQ. The CDR3 has 15 amino acids. V was clipped by 4 bases and J by 2 bases, with 15 bases between them. This chain's CDR3 is CASSLGRGGTYEQYF. DNA for the CDR3: TGTGCCAGCAGCCTAGGGCGCGGCGGCACCTACGAGCAGTACTTC.

This clonotype was counted many times. This sequence joins TRBV3-1 and TRBJ2-2, with D perhaps matching TRBD2 (7 bases). This CDR3 is 16 amino acids long. V lost 4 bases and J 4 bases, leaving 16 bases between the germline ends. The germline V gene has CDR1 LGHDT and CDR2 YNNKEL (reference sequence). The DNA of the CDR3 is TGTGCCAGCAGCCCGAGGGGGGGGCGCGGCACCGGGGAGCTGTTTTTT. It codes for CASSPRGGRGTGELFF.

Many counts were recorded for this clonotype. The chain recombines TRBV2 with TRBJ2-7; the D is unclear. CDR3 size: 12 residues. Trimming pared 7 bases from V and 5 bases from J, leaving 12 bases between. CDR1 and CDR2 (germline): SNHLY, FYNNEI. This chain's CDR3 is CASMVAQDEQYF. The CDR3 bases are TGTGCCAGCATGGTCGCCCAGGACGAGCAGTACTTC.

This clonotype was picked up many times. The chain joins TRBV7-8 to TRBJ1-1, with D perhaps matching TRBD1 (5 bases). From germline, CDR1 is SGHVS and CDR2 FQNEAQ. Trimming removed 7 bases from V and 4 bases from J, with 13 bases in between. The CDR3 length is 13 residues. CDR3 region: CASTLYGGTEAFF. The CDR3 DNA reads TGTGCCAGCACCCTTTACGGGGGCACTGAAGCTTTCTTT.

This clonotype was seen repeatedly, ten times or more. Compared with germline, one end of the junction differs, possibly owing to a read error. CDR3 loop: CASSLELQTSVGEQYF. DNA for the CDR3: TGTGCTAGCAGCTTAGAACTGCAGACTAGTGTGGGGGAGCAGTACTTC. The V call is TRBV7-7, the J call TRBJ2-7; D might be TRBD2 (6 bases). The germline CDR1 and CDR2 sequences are SSHAT and FNYEAQ (reference sequence). This CDR3 comprises 16 residues.

The V gene is TRBV9, the J gene TRBJ2-7; D unclear. Germline V gene lookup returns CDR1 SGDLS and CDR2 YYNGEE. The CDR3 contains 13 residues. The V end was cut by 3 bases, the J end by 0 bases, with 7 bases between. CDR3 nucleotide sequence: TGTGCCAGCAGCGAGCGAAGCTCCTACGAGCAGTACTTC. Translating gives CASSERSSYEQYF.

This clonotype was seen many times. This chain connects TRBV7-9 to TRBJ2-6, with TRBD1 as a possible D gene (5 bases). Germline CDR1 reads SEHNR; CDR2 reads FQNEAQ (reference sequence). The CDR3 is 14 amino acids. Trimming pared 5 bases from V and 2 bases from J, leaving 7 bases between. This CDR3 reads CASSLGAGANVLTF. The CDR3 DNA is TGTGCCAGCAGCCTAGGGGCTGGGGCCAACGTCCTGACTTTC.